This T cell receptor (beta chain) comes out of a study of blood T cell repertoires in COVID-19. The wider study: The United States, Italy and Spain were the sources of the acute and convalescent COVID-19 samples. PBMCs, B-cell-depleted T cells, or T cells were the source of the cDNA or gDNA that made up the material.

There are 14 residues in the CDR3. Trimming stripped 0 bases from V and 5 bases from J, with 8 bases between. Germline V CDR1 and CDR2: SGHTA, FQGTGA. In the study's own analysis: Amplifying reference gene primers gave estimates of nucleated cell counts. Assay: immunoSEQ multiplex PCR; the TCRdb copy retains only in-frame clones and omits some. Clonal size and the V and J genes are those of that table, whereas D and trimming came from the DNA. The table lists roughly 78,000 clones, about 89% of them singletons. The sequencing sample was made of peripheral blood. The rearrangement uses TRBV7-3 and TRBJ2-1; no clear D gene. The receptor comes from a woman between 55 and 75 years old with acute or convalescent COVID-19. The chain's CDR3 is CASSLTHSDNEQFF. DNA of the CDR3: TGTGCCAGCAGCTTAACTCACAGTGACAATGAGCAGTTCTTC.